The clone carrying this T cell receptor (beta chain) appeared a single time. No antigen is known for it. These data are taken from a study of shared clonotypes between healthy human individuals. Whole-study findings and limits: Memory subsets generally showed smaller estimated richness than naive subsets did.

Looked up from germline, CDR1 is SGHTA and CDR2 is FQGNSA. This CDR3 comprises 13 residues. Deletions cut 6 bases from V and 7 bases from J, with 16 bases between. The data were produced by immunoSEQ multiplex PCR, yet TCRdb's version contains in-frame clones alone and is incomplete. The table shows some 680,000 clones, with roughly 73% occurring only once. The origin of this receptor is a woman under 40 in good health. Sequenced material: memory CD4+ T cells sorted from blood. The subset: CD45RA-negative fraction. The chain combines TRBV7-2 with TRBJ2-7; TRBD1 or TRBD2 may be the D gene (6 bases each). CDR3 in amino acids: CASREGGRREQYF. For the CDR3, the DNA is TGTGCCAGCAGGGAGGGGGGTCGGAGGGAGCAGTACTTC.